This T cell receptor beta chain appears in the sequencing data of a study (dated by TCRdb to between 2015 and 2016). Background on the whole study: The study set out to test whether tumor-infiltrating Tregs in breast cancer get recruited from blood Tregs or are instead converted in situ from other CD4+ T cell subsets.

For this clonotype: This clone's antigen is unknown. No base qualities exist here, and no much larger clone lies one base off it.

Naive CD4+ T cells were purified with the Miltenyi Naive CD4+ T Cell Isolation kit, with Tregs depleted using CD25 microbeads. Tregs, naive and memory CD4+ T cells from tumor, blood and ipsilateral draining lymph nodes of five breast cancer patients underwent full-length TCR alpha and beta sequencing. Tumor tissue and lymph nodes obtained from ipsilateral axillary dissection were perfused with PBS, minced and then digested with collagenase I and hyaluronidase. FACS confirmed that the sorted cell populations were more than 90% pure. There are 16 amino acids in the CDR3, from cysteine to phenylalanine inclusive. CDR3 DNA is the only sequence kept; it has 48 bases, read in frame from the first base. Per the germline V gene (reference sequence), DFQATT is the CDR1 and SNEGSKA is the CDR2. V and J lose 6 bases and 7 bases, and a span of 25 bases separates them. Full-length TCR variable regions were amplified by 5' RACE PCR using constant-region reverse primers, and then by semi-nested PCR using Nested Universal Primer A. The ReliaPrep RNA Cell Miniprep System was used to extract total RNA, which was then reverse transcribed into 5'RACE-ready cDNA with the SMARTer RACE 5'/3' Kit. Multiplex adaptors were used to barcode the full-length TCR alpha and beta libraries, which were then sequenced on an Illumina MiSeq. The study's processing was this. For each of nine subset-tissue groups, sequencing data from the five patients were pooled, and the groups were then compared using unsupervised clustering of TCR gene usage. The Morisita-Horn index was used to calculate repertoire similarity, with shared sequences weighted according to their contribution to each repertoire. TCRdb redid the processing of the public reads, applying fastp at Q25 and MiXCR, and retained in-frame beta chains. Duplicate CDR3 protein sequences are folded into a single record with the most common DNA and genes. Clone size and V and J calls follow TCRdb, not the original study. Present in this sample are fewer than 65,000 distinct CDR3 sequences, approximately 29% of which were seen just once. Around 2% of the sample is taken by the ten largest.

What the work shows at the level of the full study, not this receptor alone: In terms of TCR gene usage, tumor memory CD4+ T cells clustered together with blood and lymph node memory CD4+ cells, as well as with lymph node naive CD4+ cells. The greatest overlap of tumor-infiltrating Treg TCR alpha and beta sequences was with tumor naive CD4+ T cells, followed next by blood naive CD4+ T cells. Validation in the larger cohort was restricted to a single TCR beta V-J rearrangement rather than whole repertoires.

The source material was tumor-infiltrating naive CD4+ T cells sorted from the breast tumor. The cell subset or site label, read with the paper, signifies: naive CD4+ T cells, CD4+CD45RA+CD25-. The rearranged segments are TRBV20-1 and TRBJ2-1, with the D gene tentatively TRBD1 or TRBD2, based on 5 matching bases in each. The clonotype originates from a female donor with breast cancer. The CDR3 in this case is CSAPRPGQGGGNEQFF. The DNA is TGCAGTGCCCCACGCCCAGGGCAGGGTGGCGGGAATGAGCAGTTCTTC.